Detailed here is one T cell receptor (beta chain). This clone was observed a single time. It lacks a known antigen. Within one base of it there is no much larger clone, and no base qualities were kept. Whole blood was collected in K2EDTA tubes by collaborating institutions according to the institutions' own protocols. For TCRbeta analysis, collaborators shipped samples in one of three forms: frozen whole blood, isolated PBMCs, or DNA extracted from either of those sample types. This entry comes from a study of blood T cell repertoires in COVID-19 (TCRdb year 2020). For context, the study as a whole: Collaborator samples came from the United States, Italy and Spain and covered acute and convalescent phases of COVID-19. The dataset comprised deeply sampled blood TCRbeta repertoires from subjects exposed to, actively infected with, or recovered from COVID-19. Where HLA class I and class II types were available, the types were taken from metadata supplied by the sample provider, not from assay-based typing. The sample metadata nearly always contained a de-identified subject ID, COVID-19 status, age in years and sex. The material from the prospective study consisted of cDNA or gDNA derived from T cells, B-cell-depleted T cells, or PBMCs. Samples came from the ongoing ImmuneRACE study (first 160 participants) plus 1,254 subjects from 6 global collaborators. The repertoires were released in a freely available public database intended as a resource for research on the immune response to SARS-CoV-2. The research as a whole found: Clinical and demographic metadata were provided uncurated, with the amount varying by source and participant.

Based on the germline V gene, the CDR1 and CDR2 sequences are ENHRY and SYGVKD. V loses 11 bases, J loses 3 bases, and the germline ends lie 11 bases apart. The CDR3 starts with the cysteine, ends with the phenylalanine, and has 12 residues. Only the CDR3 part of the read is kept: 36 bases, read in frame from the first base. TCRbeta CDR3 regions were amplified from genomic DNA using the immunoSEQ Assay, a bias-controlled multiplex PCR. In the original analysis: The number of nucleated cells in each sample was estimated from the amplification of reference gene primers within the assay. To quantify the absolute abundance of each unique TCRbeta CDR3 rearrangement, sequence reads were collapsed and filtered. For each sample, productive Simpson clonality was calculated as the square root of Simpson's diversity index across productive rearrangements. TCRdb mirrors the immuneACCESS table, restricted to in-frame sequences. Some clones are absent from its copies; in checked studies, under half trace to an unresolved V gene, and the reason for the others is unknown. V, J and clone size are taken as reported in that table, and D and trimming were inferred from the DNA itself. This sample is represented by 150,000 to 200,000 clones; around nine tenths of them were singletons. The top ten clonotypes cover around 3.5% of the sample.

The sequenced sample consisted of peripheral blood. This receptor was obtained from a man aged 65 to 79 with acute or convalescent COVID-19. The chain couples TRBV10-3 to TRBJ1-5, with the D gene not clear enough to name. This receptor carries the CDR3 CASSTNNQPQHF. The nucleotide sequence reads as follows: TGTGCCTCATCAACAAACAATCAGCCCCAGCATTTT.